Included here is one T cell receptor (beta chain) sequence, with context. Its antigen is not identified. The sample belongs to a study of CD8+CD57+ T cells in acquired aplastic anemia. Study-level background: Sorted CD4+ plus CD8+ cells gave DNA averaging roughly 3 ug.

Patients picked for sequencing had shown CD8+CD57+ cell expansion detected by flow cytometry. TCR beta VDJ and CDR3 were profiled, and genomic DNA was the template. TCRdb ran MiXCR on the reads and lists one entry per CDR3 protein. This table holds about half a million distinct CDR3 sequences, around 30% found once. General observations from the study: CD8+ Simpson's diversity in patients was not significantly different from that in controls.

Sequenced: sorted CD4+, CD8+, or CD8+CD57+ T cells (not recorded which) from PBMCs. This clonotype was obtained from a human donor with aplastic anemia.

Here the CDR3 DNA reads TGCAGTGCTAGCGCGCAGGCCCCAGCAACTAATGAAAAACTGTTTTTT. It specifies CSASAQAPATNEKLFF. The chain employs TRBV20-1 and TRBJ1-4; D unresolved. In germline, CDR1 is DFQATT, CDR2 SNEGSKA (reference sequence). The ends were cut back, 3 bases at V and 0 bases at J, with 14 bases in the middle. The CDR3 spans 16 residues.